This TCR beta chain appears in the sequencing data of a study of CD8 T cells in Susac syndrome. Looked up from germline, CDR1 is KGHSH and CDR2 is LQKENI. The CDR3 sequence is 14 residues long. V lost 3 bases to trimming and J lost 1 base, with 8 bases between them. RNA was extracted with the RNeasy kit, and a quantity of about 0.45 to 1 ug was reverse transcribed using random hexamers. The amplification used immunoSEQ multiplex PCR on TCR beta CDR3; it spanned 54 Vbeta and 13 Jbeta. TCRdb analysed the immunoSEQ multiplex PCR reads with MiXCR anew, one entry per CDR3 protein. The sample has 95,000 to 150,000 distinct CDR3 sequences; under 96% are singletons.

Sequenced material: CD4+ T cells from PBMCs. This receptor was obtained from a human donor with Susac syndrome. The V gene is TRBV18, the J gene TRBJ2-3; possible D gene TRBD2, 5 bases. The DNA of the CDR3 is TGTGCCAGCTCACCCTTGGAGGGCACAGATACGCAGTATTTT. Protein: CASSPLEGTDTQYF.